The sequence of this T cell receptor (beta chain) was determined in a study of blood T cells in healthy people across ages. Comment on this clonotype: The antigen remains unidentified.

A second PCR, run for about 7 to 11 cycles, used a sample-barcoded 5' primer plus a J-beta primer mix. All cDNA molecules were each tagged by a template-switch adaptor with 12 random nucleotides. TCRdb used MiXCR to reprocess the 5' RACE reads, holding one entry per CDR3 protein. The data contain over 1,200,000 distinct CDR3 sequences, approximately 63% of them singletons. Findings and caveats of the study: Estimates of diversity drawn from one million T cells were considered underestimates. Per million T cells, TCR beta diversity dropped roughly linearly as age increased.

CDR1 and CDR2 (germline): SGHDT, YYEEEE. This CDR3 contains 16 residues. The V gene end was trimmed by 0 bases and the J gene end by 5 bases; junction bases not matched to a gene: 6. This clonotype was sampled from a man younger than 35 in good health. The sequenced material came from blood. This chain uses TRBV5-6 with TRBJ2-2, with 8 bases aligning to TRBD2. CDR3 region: CASSLVTREDTGELFF. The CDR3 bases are TGTGCCAGCAGCTTGGTTACGCGGGAGGATACCGGGGAGCTGTTTTTT. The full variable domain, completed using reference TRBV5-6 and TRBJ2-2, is DAGVTQSPTHLIKTRGQQVTLRCSPKSGHDTVSWYQQALGQGPQFIFQYYEEEERQRGNFPDRFSGHQFPNYSSELNVNALLLGDSALYLCASSLVTREDTGELFFGEGSRLTVL.